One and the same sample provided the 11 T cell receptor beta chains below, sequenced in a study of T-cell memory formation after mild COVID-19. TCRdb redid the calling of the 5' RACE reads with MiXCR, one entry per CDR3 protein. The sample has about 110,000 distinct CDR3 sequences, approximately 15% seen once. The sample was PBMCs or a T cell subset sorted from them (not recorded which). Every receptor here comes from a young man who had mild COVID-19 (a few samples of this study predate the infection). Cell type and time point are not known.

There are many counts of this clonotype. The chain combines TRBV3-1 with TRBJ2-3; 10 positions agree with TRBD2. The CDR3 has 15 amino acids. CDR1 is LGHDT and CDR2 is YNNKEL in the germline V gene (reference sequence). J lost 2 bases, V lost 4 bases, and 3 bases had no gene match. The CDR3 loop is CASSPSGGPTDTQYF. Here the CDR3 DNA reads TGTGCCAGCAGCCCTAGCGGGGGTCCCACAGATACGCAGTATTTT.

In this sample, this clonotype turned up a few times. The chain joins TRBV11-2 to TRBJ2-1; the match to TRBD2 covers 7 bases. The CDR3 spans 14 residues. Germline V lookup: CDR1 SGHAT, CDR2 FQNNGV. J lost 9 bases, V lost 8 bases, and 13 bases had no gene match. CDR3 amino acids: CASRRGASGTEQFF. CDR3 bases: TGTGCCAGCCGACGAGGGGCTAGCGGAACTGAGCAGTTCTTC.

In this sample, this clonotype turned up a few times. This chain's CDR3 is CASDTGESSYNEQFF. Here the CDR3 DNA reads TGCGCCAGCGACACAGGGGAAAGCTCCTACAATGAGCAGTTCTTC. V and J are TRBV5-1 and TRBJ2-1; 7 bases are shared with TRBD1. V lost 7 bases and J lost 0; bases outside the gene matches: 7. The germline V gene has CDR1 SGHRS and CDR2 YFSETQ. The CDR3 contains 15 residues.

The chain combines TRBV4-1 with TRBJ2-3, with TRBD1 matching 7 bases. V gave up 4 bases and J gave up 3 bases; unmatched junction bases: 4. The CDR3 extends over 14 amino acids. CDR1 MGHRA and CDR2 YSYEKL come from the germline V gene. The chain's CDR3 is CASSPDRVTDTQYF. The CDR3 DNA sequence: TGCGCCAGCAGCCCTGACAGGGTGACAGATACGCAGTATTTT.

The CDR3 loop is CASSQQFTEAFF. In nucleotides, the CDR3 is TGTGCCAGCAGCCAACAATTCACTGAAGCTTTCTTT. V is TRBV3-1 and J is TRBJ1-1, with unresolved D. The CDR3 runs to 12 residues. Germline V CDR1 and CDR2: LGHDT, YNNKEL (reference sequence). Trimming stripped 2 bases from V and 4 bases from J, with 5 bases between.

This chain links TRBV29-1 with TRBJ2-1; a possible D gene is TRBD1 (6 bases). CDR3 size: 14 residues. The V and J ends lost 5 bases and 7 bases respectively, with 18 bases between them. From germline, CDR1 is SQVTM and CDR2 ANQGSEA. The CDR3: CSVKGGPVGNEQFF. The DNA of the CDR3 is TGCAGCGTTAAAGGGGGACCCGTGGGTAATGAGCAGTTCTTC.

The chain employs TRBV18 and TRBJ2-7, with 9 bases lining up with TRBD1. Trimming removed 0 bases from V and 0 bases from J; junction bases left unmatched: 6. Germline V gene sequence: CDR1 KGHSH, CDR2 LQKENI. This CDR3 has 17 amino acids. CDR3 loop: CASSPPRTGASSYEQYF. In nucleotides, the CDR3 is TGTGCCAGCTCACCACCTCGGACAGGGGCTAGCTCCTACGAGCAGTACTTC.

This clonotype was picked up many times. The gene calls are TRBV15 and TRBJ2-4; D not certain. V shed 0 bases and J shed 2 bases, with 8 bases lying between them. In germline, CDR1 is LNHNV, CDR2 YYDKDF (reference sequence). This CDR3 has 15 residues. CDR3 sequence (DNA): TGTGCCACCAGCAGAGACCCCGGGCCCAAAAACATTCAGTACTTC. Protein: CATSRDPGPKNIQYF. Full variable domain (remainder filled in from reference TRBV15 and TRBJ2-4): DAMVIQNPRYQVTQFGKPVTLSCSQTLNHNVMYWYQQKSSQAPKLLFHYYDKDFNNEADTPDNFQSRRPNTSFCFLDIRSPGLGDTAMYLCATSRDPGPKNIQYFGAGTRLSVL.

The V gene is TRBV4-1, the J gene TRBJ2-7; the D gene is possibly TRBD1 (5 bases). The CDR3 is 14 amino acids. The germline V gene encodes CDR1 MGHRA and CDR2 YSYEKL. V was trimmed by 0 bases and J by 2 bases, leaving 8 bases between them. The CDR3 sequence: CASSQEDITYEQYF. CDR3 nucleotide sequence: TGCGCCAGCAGCCAAGAGGACATTACCTACGAGCAGTACTTC.

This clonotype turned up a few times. Written as DNA, the CDR3 is TGTGCCAGCAGTTTTGGTATGCAAGAGACCCAGTACTTC. This translates into CASSFGMQETQYF. The chain carries TRBV27 and TRBJ2-5; D is unclear. Between the trimmed V and J ends, which lost 3 bases and 2 bases, there was a span of 7 bases. The CDR3 contains 13 residues. CDR1 and CDR2 (germline): MNHEY, SMNVEV (reference sequence).

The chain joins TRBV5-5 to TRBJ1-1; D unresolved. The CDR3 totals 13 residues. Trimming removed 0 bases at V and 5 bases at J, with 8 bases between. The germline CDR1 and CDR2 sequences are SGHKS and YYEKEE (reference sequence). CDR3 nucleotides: TGTGCCAGCAGCTTGGGCCCGGGGACTGAAGCTTTCTTT. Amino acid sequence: CASSLGPGTEAFF.